This T cell receptor (beta chain) was observed in a study of T cells in Graves' hyperthyroidism and ophthalmopathy. Study conclusions and caveats: Blood samples included most of the expanded thyroid clonotypes exceeding 0.001.

TCR beta CDR3 regions were amplified from RNA transcripts. During a first-round RT-PCR of the TCR CDR3, the HTBI primer set was used. TCRdb re-analysed the multiplex PCR reads in MiXCR, keeping a single row per CDR3 protein. Of around 560,000 distinct CDR3 sequences in the sample, approximately 15% were seen once. This clonotype was counted a few times. The antigen remains unidentified. This CDR3 spans 14 amino acids. Germline trimming cut 0 bases from V and 6 bases from J; bases unmatched to any gene: 3. Germline CDR1 DFQATT, CDR2 SNEGSKA (reference sequence). The receptor's source is a young woman with Graves' hyperthyroidism. The source material was blood. J is TRBJ1-1 and V is TRBV20-1; TRBD1 agrees at 11 bases. The CDR3 here is CSAREPGQGAEAFF. The CDR3 DNA reads TGCAGTGCTAGAGAGCCGGGACAGGGGGCTGAAGCTTTCTTT.